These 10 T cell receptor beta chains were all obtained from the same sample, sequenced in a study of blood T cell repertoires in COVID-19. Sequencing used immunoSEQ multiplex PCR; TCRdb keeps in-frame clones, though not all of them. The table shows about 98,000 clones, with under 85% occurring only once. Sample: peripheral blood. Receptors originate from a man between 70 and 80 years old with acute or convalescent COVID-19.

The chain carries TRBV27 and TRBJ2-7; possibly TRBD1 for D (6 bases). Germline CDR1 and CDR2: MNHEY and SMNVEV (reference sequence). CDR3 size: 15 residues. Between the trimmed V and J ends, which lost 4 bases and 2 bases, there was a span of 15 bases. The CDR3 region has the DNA TGTGCCAGCAGTTCGTCAGGGGCCGCCGCCTACGAGCAGTACTTC. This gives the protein CASSSSGAAAYEQYF.

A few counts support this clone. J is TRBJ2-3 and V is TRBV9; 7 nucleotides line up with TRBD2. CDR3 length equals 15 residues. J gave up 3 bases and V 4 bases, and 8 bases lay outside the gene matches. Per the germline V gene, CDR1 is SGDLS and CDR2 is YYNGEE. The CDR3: CASSLMGGGTDTQYF. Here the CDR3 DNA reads TGTGCCAGCAGCCTCATGGGGGGGGGTACAGATACGCAGTATTTT.

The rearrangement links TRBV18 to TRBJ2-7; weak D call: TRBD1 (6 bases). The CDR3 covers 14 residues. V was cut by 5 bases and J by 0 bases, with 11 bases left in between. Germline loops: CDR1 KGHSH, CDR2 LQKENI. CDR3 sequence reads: CASSEQGSSYEQYF. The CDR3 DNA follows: TGTGCCAGCTCAGAGCAGGGGAGCTCCTACGAGCAGTACTTC.

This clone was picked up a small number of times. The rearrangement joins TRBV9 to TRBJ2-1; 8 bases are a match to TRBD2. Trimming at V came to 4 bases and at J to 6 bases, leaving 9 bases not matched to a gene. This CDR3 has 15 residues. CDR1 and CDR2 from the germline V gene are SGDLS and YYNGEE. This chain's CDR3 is CASSSGLASRNEQFF. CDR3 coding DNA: TGTGCCAGCAGCTCTGGACTAGCTTCCCGCAATGAGCAGTTCTTC.

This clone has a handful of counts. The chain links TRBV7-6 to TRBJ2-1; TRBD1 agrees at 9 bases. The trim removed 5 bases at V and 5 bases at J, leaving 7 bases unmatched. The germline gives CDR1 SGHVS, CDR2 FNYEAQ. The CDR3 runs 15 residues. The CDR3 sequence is CASSPNRDRDNEQFF. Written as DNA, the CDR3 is TGTGCCAGCAGCCCTAACCGGGACAGGGACAATGAGCAGTTCTTC.

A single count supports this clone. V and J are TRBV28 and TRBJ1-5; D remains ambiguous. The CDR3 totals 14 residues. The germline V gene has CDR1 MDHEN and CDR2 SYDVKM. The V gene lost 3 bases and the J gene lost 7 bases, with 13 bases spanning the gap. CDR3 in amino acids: CASSFRGRRQPQHF. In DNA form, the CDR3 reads TGTGCCAGCAGTTTTAGAGGGAGGAGACAGCCCCAGCATTTT.

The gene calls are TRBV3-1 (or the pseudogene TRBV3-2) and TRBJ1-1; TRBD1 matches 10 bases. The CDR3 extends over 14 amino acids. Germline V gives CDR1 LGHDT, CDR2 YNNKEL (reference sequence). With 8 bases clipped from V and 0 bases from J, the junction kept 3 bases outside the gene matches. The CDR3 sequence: CASGTGDMNTEAFF. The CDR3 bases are TGTGCCAGCGGGACAGGGGATATGAACACTGAAGCTTTCTTT.

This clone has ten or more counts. Here the CDR3 reads CATSDLTAGAYYNEQFF. The DNA for the CDR3 is TGTGCCACCAGTGATTTGACGGCGGGAGCGTACTACAATGAGCAGTTCTTC. V and J are TRBV24-1 and TRBJ2-1; 7 bases are shared with TRBD2. V gave up 0 bases and J gave up 3 bases; unmatched junction bases: 7. Germline values: CDR1 KGHDR, CDR2 SFDVKD. The CDR3 has 17 amino acids.

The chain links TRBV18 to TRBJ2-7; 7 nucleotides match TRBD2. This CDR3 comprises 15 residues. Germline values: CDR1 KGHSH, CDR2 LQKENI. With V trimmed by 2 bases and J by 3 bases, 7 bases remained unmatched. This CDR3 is CASSPWSGEGYEQYF. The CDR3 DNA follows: TGTGCCAGCTCACCATGGTCGGGGGAGGGCTACGAGCAGTACTTC.

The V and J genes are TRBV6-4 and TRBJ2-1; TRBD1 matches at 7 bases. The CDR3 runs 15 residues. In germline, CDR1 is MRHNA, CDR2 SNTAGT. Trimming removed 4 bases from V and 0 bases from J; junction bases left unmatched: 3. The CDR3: CASSANRGSYNEQFF. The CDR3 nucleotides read TGTGCCAGCAGTGCGAACAGGGGCTCCTACAATGAGCAGTTCTTC.